This entry concerns a single T cell receptor beta chain. No antigen is known for it. These data originate in a study of beta chain features in type 1 diabetes. Study results and caveats: There was a moderate but significant shortening of TCRB CDR3s in all four CD4+ subsets of Type 1 diabetes patients.

Expressed TCRB transcripts were sequenced because the isolated RNA had all been reverse transcribed beforehand. The data were produced by immunoSEQ multiplex PCR, yet TCRdb's version contains in-frame clones alone and is incomplete. Of hundreds of thousands of clones in the sample, under 13% were seen once. Trimming took 6 bases from V and 5 from J, leaving 15 bases between them. This CDR3 contains 14 residues. Germline CDR1 MDHEN, CDR2 SYDVKM. The chain employs TRBV28 and TRBJ2-3; a possible D gene is TRBD1 (7 bases). The material sequenced was naive CD4+ T cells from blood. This clonotype originated in a man aged 25 to 40 with type 1 diabetes. The CDR3 coding sequence is TGTGCCAGCAGCCACGGAGGGGGCGTAGATACGCAGTATTTT. The encoded protein is CASSHGGGVDTQYF.